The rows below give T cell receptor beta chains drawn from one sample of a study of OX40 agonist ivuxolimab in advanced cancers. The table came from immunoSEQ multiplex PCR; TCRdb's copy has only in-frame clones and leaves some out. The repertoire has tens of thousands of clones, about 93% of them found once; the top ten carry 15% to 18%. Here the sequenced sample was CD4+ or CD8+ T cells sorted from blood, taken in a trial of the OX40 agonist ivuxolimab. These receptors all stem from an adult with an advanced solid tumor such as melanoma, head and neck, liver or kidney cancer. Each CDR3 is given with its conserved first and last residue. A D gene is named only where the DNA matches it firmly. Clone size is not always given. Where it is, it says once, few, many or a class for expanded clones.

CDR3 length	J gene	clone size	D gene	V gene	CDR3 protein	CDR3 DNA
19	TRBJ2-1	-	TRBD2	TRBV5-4	CASSLRGVISGSSYNEQFF	TGTGCCAGCAGCTTGCGAGGTGTAATAAGCGGGAGCTCCTACAATGAGCAGTTCTTC
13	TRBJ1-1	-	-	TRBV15	CATSRDGDTEAFF	TGTGCCACCAGCAGAGATGGGGACACTGAAGCTTTCTTT
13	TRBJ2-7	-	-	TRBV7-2	CASSPTSLYEQYF	TGTGCCAGCAGCCCCACTAGCCTCTACGAGCAGTACTTC
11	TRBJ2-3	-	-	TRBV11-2	CASTPQDTQYF	TGTGCCAGCACCCCTCAAGATACGCAGTATTTT
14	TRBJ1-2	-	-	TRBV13	CASSNGGGTYGYTF	TGTGCCAGCAGCAATGGAGGGGGTACCTATGGCTACACCTTC
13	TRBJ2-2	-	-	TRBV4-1	CASSQVWSGELFF	TGCGCCAGCAGCCAAGTTTGGTCCGGGGAGCTGTTTTTT
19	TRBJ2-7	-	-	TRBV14	CASSGWDSLSPKEGYEQYF	TGTGCCAGCAGCGGATGGGACAGTCTAAGCCCCAAGGAGGGCTACGAGCAGTACTTC
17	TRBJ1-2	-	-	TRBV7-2	CASSLALPRNLNYGYTF	TGTGCCAGCAGCTTAGCGCTCCCCAGGAACCTTAACTATGGCTACACCTTC
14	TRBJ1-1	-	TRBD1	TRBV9	CASNRGPRNTEAFF	TGTGCCAGCAACAGGGGGCCAAGGAACACTGAAGCTTTCTTT
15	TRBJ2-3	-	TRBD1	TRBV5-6	CASSPTGASTDTQYF	TGTGCCAGCAGCCCGACAGGGGCGTCCACAGATACGCAGTATTTT
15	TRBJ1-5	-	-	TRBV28	CASSLSPRGSQPQHF	TGTGCCAGCAGTTTGTCACCCCGAGGGAGTCAGCCCCAGCATTTT
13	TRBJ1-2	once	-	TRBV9	CASSVEGFYGYTF	TGTGCCAGCAGCGTAGAGGGATTCTATGGCTACACCTTC
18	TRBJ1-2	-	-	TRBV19	CASRTPGKPYTLNYGYTF	TGTGCCAGTAGAACCCCCGGGAAGCCCTATACTCTTAACTATGGCTACACCTTC
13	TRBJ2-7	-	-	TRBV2	CASSEGGTSEQYF	TGTGCCAGCAGTGAGGGAGGGACAAGCGAGCAGTACTTC
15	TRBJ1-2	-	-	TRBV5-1	CASSLVADIFYGYTF	TGCGCCAGCAGCTTGGTTGCGGACATCTTCTATGGCTACACCTTC
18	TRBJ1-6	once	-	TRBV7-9	CASSSRDRTPNGNSPLHF	TGTGCCAGCAGCTCCCGGGACCGGACCCCCAATGGTAATTCACCCCTCCACTTT
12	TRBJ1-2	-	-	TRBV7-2	CASSPIQIGYTF	TGTGCCAGCAGCCCTATCCAGATTGGCTACACCTTC
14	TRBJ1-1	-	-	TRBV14	CASSNVGRGNGAFF	TGTGCCAGCAGTAACGTAGGCAGGGGCAATGGAGCTTTCTTT
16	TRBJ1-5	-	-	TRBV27	CASSASRSFRNQPQHF	TGTGCCAGCAGTGCCTCCCGGTCTTTCCGCAATCAGCCCCAGCATTTT
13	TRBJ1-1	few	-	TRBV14	CASSAVGNTEAFF	TGTGCCAGCAGCGCGGTGGGGAACACTGAAGCTTTCTTT
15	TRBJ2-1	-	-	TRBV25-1	CASSLGERTNNEQFF	TGTGCCAGCAGTCTCGGGGAGAGAACCAACAATGAGCAGTTCTTC
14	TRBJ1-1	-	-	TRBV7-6	CASTRDTLNTEAFF	TGTGCCAGCACCAGGGACACTCTGAACACTGAAGCTTTCTTT
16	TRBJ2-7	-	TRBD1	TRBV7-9	CASSPRAGQGGYEQYF	TGTGCCAGCAGCCCCCGGGCTGGACAGGGAGGTTACGAGCAGTACTTC
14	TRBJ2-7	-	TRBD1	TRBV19	CASSFTGDSYEQYF	TGTGCCAGTAGTTTTACAGGGGACTCCTACGAGCAGTACTTC
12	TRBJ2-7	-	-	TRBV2	CASSDRKDEQYF	TGTGCCAGCAGTGACAGGAAGGACGAGCAGTACTTC
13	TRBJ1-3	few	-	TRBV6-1	CASTDSMPGGENF	TGTGCCAGCACGGACAGCATGCCGGGAGGTGAAAATTTT
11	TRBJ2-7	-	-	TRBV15	CATSRGYEQYF	TGTGCCACCAGCAGAGGGTACGAGCAGTACTTC
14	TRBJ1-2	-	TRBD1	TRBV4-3	CASSPDRALRGYTF	TGCGCCAGCAGCCCGGACAGGGCCTTAAGGGGCTACACCTTC
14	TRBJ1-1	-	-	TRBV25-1	CASSRPGLNTEAFF	TGTGCCAGCAGTCGTCCAGGATTGAACACTGAAGCTTTCTTT